The 22 T cell receptor beta chains below come from one sample, sequenced in a study of blood T cell repertoires in COVID-19. Generated by immunoSEQ multiplex PCR, the TCRdb table keeps only in-frame clones and is missing some. Of under 85,000 clones listed, 86% are singletons. The sequenced sample consisted of peripheral blood. The receptors here all came from a man in his forties with COVID-19, enrolled during active disease.

The V call is TRBV5-6, the J call TRBJ2-7, with D possibly being TRBD2 (5 bases). Per the germline V gene, CDR1 is SGHDT and CDR2 is YYEEEE. V gave up 6 bases and J gave up 7 bases, with 20 bases separating them. The CDR3 length is 14 residues. The CDR3 here is CASTLNIFGEEQYF. CDR3 bases: TGTGCCAGCACCCTAAACATCTTTGGGGAGGAGCAGTACTTC.

This clone was seen a handful of times. The gene calls are TRBV21-1 and TRBJ1-5; TRBD1, as called in the table, went unchecked against the DNA. TRBV21-1 is marked as a pseudogene. This CDR3 is built from 14 residues. The CDR3 region is CAASRTGVKQPQHF. The CDR3 DNA reads TGTGCCGCCTCTCGGACAGGTGTGAAGCAGCCCCAGCATTTT.

The CDR3 protein is CASSREGHNYEQYF. Written as DNA, the CDR3 is TGTGCCAGCAGCCGAGAGGGACATAACTACGAGCAGTACTTC. The chain links TRBV14 to TRBJ2-7; D possibly corresponds to TRBD1 (6 bases). CDR3 length: 14 amino acids. The V and J ends lost 4 bases and 3 bases respectively, with 13 bases between them. Germline CDR1 is SGHDN and CDR2 is FVKESK. The full variable domain, in which reference TRBV14 and TRBJ2-7 provide the parts outside the CDR3, is EAGVTQFPSHSVIEKGQTVTLRCDPISGHDNLYWYRRVMGKEIKFLLHFVKESKQDESGMPNNRFLAERTGGTYSTLKVQPAELEDSGVYFCASSREGHNYEQYFGPGTRLTVT.

This rearrangement joins TRBV7-9 to TRBJ1-5; 7 positions agree with TRBD1. Germline CDR1 reads SEHNR; CDR2 reads FQNEAQ (reference sequence). J was trimmed by 4 bases and V by 3 bases; bases with no gene match: 3. CDR3 size: 14 residues. CDR3: CASSFDRANQPQHF. CDR3 DNA: TGTGCCAGCAGCTTTGACAGGGCGAATCAGCCCCAGCATTTT.

This clone appeared a single time. The rearrangement uses TRBV4-1 and TRBJ2-7, with D possibly matching TRBD2 (5 bases). The CDR3 runs 17 residues. Germline V gene sequence: CDR1 MGHRA, CDR2 YSYEKL. Trimming stripped 4 bases from V and 4 bases from J, with 23 bases between. CDR3: CASSLTQGSGVRYEQYF. CDR3 nucleotide sequence: TGCGCCAGCAGCCTTACTCAAGGCAGCGGTGTTAGATACGAGCAGTACTTC.

V gene TRBV28 combines with J gene TRBJ1-2, with 8 nucleotides matching TRBD1. Per the germline V gene, CDR1 is MDHEN and CDR2 is SYDVKM. The CDR3 has 15 residues. The V gene end was trimmed by 3 bases and the J gene end by 3 bases; junction bases not matched to a gene: 6. CDR3 residues: CASSFPDRADYGYTF. The CDR3 nucleotides read TGTGCCAGCAGTTTCCCGGACAGGGCGGACTATGGCTACACCTTC.

The chain is built from TRBV30 and TRBJ1-1; TRBD1 matches 7 bases. V lost 0 bases, J lost 8 bases, and 9 bases stayed unmatched. Germline V lookup: CDR1 GTSNPN, CDR2 SVGIG (reference sequence). This CDR3 comprises 14 residues. Written as DNA, the CDR3 is TGTGCCTGGAGTGTAGGTGAGGGGGCGAGGGAAGCTTTCTTT. As protein: CAWSVGEGAREAFF.

The chain employs TRBV10-3 and TRBJ2-3; 8 bases are a match to TRBD1. V lost 4 bases, J lost 3 bases, and 9 bases stayed unmatched. Germline V gene lookup returns CDR1 ENHRY and CDR2 SYGVKD. The CDR3 spans 16 residues. For the CDR3, the DNA is TGTGCCATCAGTGGACTCTCCACAGGGGGGACAGATACGCAGTATTTT. Encoded protein: CAISGLSTGGTDTQYF.

The chain couples TRBV9 to TRBJ1-3, with D possibly matching TRBD1 (5 bases). The CDR3 consists of 16 residues. Germline assignment: CDR1 SGDLS and CDR2 YYNGEE. Trimming took off 0 bases at V and 3 bases at J, with 13 bases between the two ends. The CDR3 loop is CASSVVPQGSGNTIYF. The CDR3, as DNA: TGTGCCAGCAGCGTAGTCCCCCAGGGAAGTGGAAACACCATATATTTT.

The V gene is TRBV9, the J gene TRBJ2-2; possible D gene TRBD1, 6 bases. This CDR3 comprises 14 residues. The germline V gene has CDR1 SGDLS and CDR2 YYNGEE. V was cut by 3 bases and J by 4 bases, with 10 bases left in between. The CDR3 region has the DNA TGTGCCAGCAGCGCTGGACAGATCACCGGGGAGCTGTTTTTT. This sequence encodes CASSAGQITGELFF.

The chain uses TRBV19 and TRBJ2-1, with TRBD1 as a possible D gene (5 bases). V shed 7 bases and J shed 7 bases, with 14 bases lying between them. Germline loops: CDR1 LNHDA, CDR2 SQIVND (reference sequence). CDR3 length equals 13 residues. CDR3 protein: CASNRQGWNEQFF. The CDR3 region has the DNA TGTGCCAGTAATAGGCAGGGTTGGAATGAGCAGTTCTTC.

V usage is TRBV19 and J usage is TRBJ1-1, with 8 bases fitting TRBD1. This CDR3 contains 15 residues. Germline CDR1 is LNHDA and CDR2 is SQIVND (reference sequence). The trim removed 7 bases at V and 0 bases at J, leaving 7 bases unmatched. CDR3 in amino acids: CASTGGQTVNTEAFF. The CDR3, as DNA: TGTGCCAGTACAGGGGGCCAGACTGTGAACACTGAAGCTTTCTTT.

The chain uses TRBV6-1 and TRBJ2-5; D might be TRBD1 (5 bases). The V and J ends lost 2 bases and 4 bases respectively, with 8 bases between them. This CDR3 has 13 amino acids. Germline V gene sequence: CDR1 MNHNS, CDR2 SASEGT. The CDR3 sequence is CASSEQGRETQYF. The CDR3 coding sequence is TGTGCCAGCAGTGAACAGGGAAGAGAGACCCAGTACTTC.

This chain links TRBV10-1 with TRBJ1-2; D perhaps matches TRBD1 (6 bases). The CDR3 sequence is 17 residues long. The V gene lost 0 bases and the J gene lost 4 bases, with 18 bases spanning the gap. Germline V CDR1 and CDR2: WNHNN, SYGVQD (reference sequence). CDR3 nucleotides: TGCGCCAGCAGTGAGTCTAGAGGCGAAAAACAGGGCTATGGCTACACCTTC. Translation: CASSESRGEKQGYGYTF.

This clone was seen just once. The V call is TRBV7-2, the J call TRBJ2-3; 11 bases agree with TRBD1. The CDR3 loop spans 17 amino acids. With V trimmed by 5 bases and J by 0 bases, 7 bases remained unmatched. The germline V gene encodes CDR1 SGHTA and CDR2 FQGNSA. The CDR3 reads CASSGTGTGGSTDTQYF. CDR3 DNA sequence: TGTGCCAGCAGCGGTACCGGGACAGGGGGGAGCACAGATACGCAGTATTTT.

The rearrangement links TRBV6-5 to TRBJ2-2; TRBD1 matches 7 bases. The junction had 4 bases not matched to a gene; V was cut back by 6 bases and J by 6 bases. The CDR3 is made up of 13 amino acids. CDR1 is MNHEY, CDR2 SVGAGI, per germline. CDR3 DNA sequence: TGTGCCAGCAGGGAGACAGGGTCCGGGGAGCTGTTTTTT. This encodes CASRETGSGELFF.

The chain carries TRBV5-4 and TRBJ2-5; no firm D call. Germline CDR1 reads SGHNT; CDR2 reads YYREEE (reference sequence). V was trimmed by 4 bases and J by 0 bases, leaving 7 bases between them. CDR3 size: 13 residues. CDR3 in DNA: TGTGCCAGCAGCCCTATGGACCAAGAGACCCAGTACTTC. Amino acids: CASSPMDQETQYF.

The chain links TRBV4-1 to TRBJ1-2; the match to TRBD1 covers 7 bases. Germline loops: CDR1 MGHRA, CDR2 YSYEKL. Trimming removed 2 bases from V and 5 bases from J; junction bases left unmatched: 11. The CDR3 contains 16 residues. CDR3 nucleotide sequence: TGCGCCAGCAGCCAACCGTACAAGGGGGCAAATTATGGCTACACCTTC. This encodes CASSQPYKGANYGYTF.

The rearrangement links TRBV4-2 to TRBJ2-1; TRBD2 matches 9 bases. The CDR3 runs 16 residues. The J segment lost 4 bases and the V segment lost 4 bases, leaving 8 bases of the junction unmatched. The germline V gene has CDR1 LGHNA and CDR2 YNFKEQ. CDR3 nucleotide sequence: TGTGCCAGCAGCCCCGGAAGCGGGGGGAGATACAATGAGCAGTTCTTC. Its protein product is CASSPGSGGRYNEQFF.

V usage is TRBV27 and J usage is TRBJ1-2, with D maybe TRBD1 (5 bases). CDR1 is MNHEY, CDR2 SMNVEV, per germline (reference sequence). Trimming took 3 bases from V and 4 from J, leaving 9 bases between them. The length of the CDR3 is 13 residues. CDR3 in amino acids: CASSLGGFYGYTF. The CDR3 DNA reads as TGTGCCAGCAGTTTGGGGGGTTTCTATGGCTACACCTTC.

This rearrangement joins TRBV5-5 to TRBJ2-5; TRBD2 matches 9 bases. Germline V lookup: CDR1 SGHKS, CDR2 YYEKEE (reference sequence). V lost 1 base, J lost 4 bases, and 5 bases stayed unmatched. The CDR3 is made up of 15 amino acids. The CDR3 nucleotides read TGTGCCAGCAGCTTGATTAGCGGGGGTGGAGAGACCCAGTACTTC. This gives the protein CASSLISGGGETQYF.

The chain recombines TRBV30 with TRBJ1-5, with D maybe TRBD1 (6 bases). Germline values: CDR1 GTSNPN, CDR2 SVGIG (reference sequence). The CDR3 is 14 amino acids. Trimming shortened V by 0 bases and J by 7 bases, and 13 bases separated the two germline ends. The DNA of the CDR3 is TGTGCCTGGAGTGTAGCGGGGGCAAGACAGCCCCAGCATTTT. This translates into CAWSVAGARQPQHF.